The 3 T cell receptor beta chains listed next were all sequenced from one sample in a study of T cell responses to AZD1222 COVID-19 vaccine. The assay was immunoSEQ multiplex PCR, and TCRdb's table has in-frame clones only and misses some. The sample contains about 150,000 clones, around nine tenths of which appear only once. The sequences come from peripheral blood, collected on day 0 of AZD1222 vaccination. The receptors originated from an adult in good health.

The J gene is TRBJ2-3, the V gene TRBV28, with 7 bases matching TRBD2. The CDR3 length is 16 residues. Per germline, CDR1 MDHEN and CDR2 SYDVKM. Trimming removed 2 bases from V and 2 bases from J; junction bases left unmatched: 7. CDR3 sequence reads: CASSLSPSGSTDTQYF. CDR3 bases: TGTGCCAGCAGTTTAAGTCCTAGCGGATCCACAGATACGCAGTATTTT.

Points on this clone: Other nucleotide sequences from this sample produce the same CDR3. The chain uses TRBV9 and TRBJ2-7, with TRBD2 matching over 10 bases. Trimming cost V 1 base and J 1 base; bases outside gene matches: 2. Looked up from germline, CDR1 is SGDLS and CDR2 is YYNGEE. The CDR3 sequence is 15 residues long. CDR3 loop: CASSVSGRASYEQYF. CDR3 sequence (DNA): TGTGCCAGCAGCGTAAGCGGGAGGGCTTCCTACGAGCAGTACTTC. Full variable domain (rest looked up from reference TRBV9 and TRBJ2-7): DSGVTQTPKHLITATGQRVTLRCSPRSGDLSVYWYQQSLDQGLQFLIQYYNGEERAKGNILERFSAQQFPDLHSELNLSSLELGDSALYFCASSVSGRASYEQYFGPGTRLTVT.

The J gene is TRBJ2-1, the V gene TRBV21-1; TRBD2 reflects the table's D call only, with no check against the DNA. TRBV21-1 is marked as a pseudogene. This CDR3 is built from 16 residues. CDR3 in amino acids: CASSSIEGAGYNEQFF. CDR3 bases: TGTGCCAGCAGCAGCATCGAGGGAGCGGGATACAATGAGCAGTTCTTC.